The entry that follows covers one T cell receptor beta chain sequence. Which antigen it targets is not known. Per-base qualities were not stored, and no clone one base away is much larger. The data originate from a study of Tregs in tolerant kidney transplant recipients (dated by TCRdb to the late 2010s). Looking at the study overall: The transplants used related donors along with nonmyeloablative bone marrow transplantation, and in the human trials mixed chimerism was transient. The study used TCRbeta sequencing to identify donor-specific regulatory T cells before combined kidney and bone marrow transplantation, then tracked those cells after transplant. Overall results and qualifications from the work: For some patients the PCR primers changed over time, which made it impossible to compare the samples from those patients at the nucleotide level. Because only a small number of patients were included, the study had limitations, and the results will need to be validated in larger populations as well as under other immunosuppression protocols. Biological reproducibility was not directly addressed, though technical replication error appeared minimal. Donor-specific Treg expansion was found to exceed global Treg expansion in tolerant patients, suggesting antigen-driven rather than nonspecific expansion. Expanding Tregs with activated donor B cells appeared to identify the most biologically relevant and donor-specific TCRbeta repertoire.

In the paper's terms, the time point label means: blood sample drawn before combined kidney and bone marrow transplant. Thawed PBMCs were FACS-sorted into unstimulated Tregs (CD4+CD25+CD127-), CD4+ non-Tregs (CD4+CD25-), CD4 cells and CD8 cells. Patients were several combined kidney and bone marrow transplant recipients from the ITN036ST trial, and only these trial subjects had samples available. Healthy control blood was processed to PBMCs with a Ficoll density gradient and then cryopreserved, whereas patient PBMCs were collected both before and after transplant. Trimmed from V: 2 bases; trimmed from J: 0 bases; junction bases lacking a gene match: 2. CDR1 PRHDT and CDR2 FYEKMQ were looked up in the germline V gene (reference sequence). The CDR3 contains 16 residues, cysteine and phenylalanine counted. CDR3 DNA is the only sequence kept; it has 48 bases, read in frame from the first base. For TCRbeta CDR3 sequencing, genomic DNA was extracted from sorted cells using the QIAGEN DNeasy Blood and Tissue Kit. High-throughput TCRbeta CDR3 sequencing was carried out commercially through immunoSEQ, with PCR amplification with bias correction and internal controls included. Per the original workflow: Unique productive TCRbeta sequences were defined by CDR3 nucleotide sequence where primers matched, and otherwise by CDR3 amino acid sequence together with Vbeta and Jbeta genes. To correct for sorting error, sequences found in more than one sorted population at a frequency ratio of 2:1 or less were discarded, and the remaining shared sequences were assigned to the population with the higher frequency. Donor-reactive sequences were defined as at least 5-fold expanded in CFSE-low cells versus unstimulated cells, with frequency of at least 0.01% in CFSE-low cells. Jensen-Shannon divergence, calculated on the top 100 TCRbeta sequences ranked by frequency, was used to quantify repertoire divergence. When a sample had multiple sequencing runs, each run was corrected for sorting error separately and the runs were then pooled. TCRdb's version of the immuneACCESS table is confined to in-frame rearrangements and falls short of the full clone set. An unresolved V gene accounts for under half of the shortfall where checked; the remainder is of unknown origin. That table furnishes V, J and clone size, whereas the DNA furnished D and trimming. The sample table contains about 66,000 clones; only one count was recorded for around nine tenths of them. The top ten clones comprise 10% to 11% of the sample.

The chain links TRBV13 with TRBJ2-3, with 10 bases in between that match TRBD1. The sample in question was CD8+ T cells from blood, obtained before the transplant. The TCR was taken from a human donor who received a combined kidney and bone marrow transplant. The CDR3: CASSLKGQGSTDTQYF. The DNA reads as follows: TGTGCCAGCAGCTTAAAGGGACAGGGGAGCACAGATACGCAGTATTTT.